This T cell receptor (beta chain) appears in the sequencing data of a study of cytomegalovirus exposure and HLA in healthy donors. Primers for the PCR totalled 60 Vbeta and 13 Jbeta. TCRdb's table, derived via immunoSEQ multiplex PCR, lists solely in-frame clones and lacks some. The sample has hundreds of thousands of clones; 65% to 85% are singletons. Sample: PBMCs. The TCR was taken from a boy younger than 10 in good health and CMV-seronegative.

The CDR3 nucleotides are TGTGCCAGCAGTGAGCGGGAGAGGGCAGATACGCAGTATTTT. Protein: CASSERERADTQYF. The rearrangement links TRBV6-6 to TRBJ2-3; 8 bases are shared with TRBD2. Germline V gene lookup returns CDR1 MNHNY and CDR2 SVGAGI (reference sequence). J lost 4 bases, V lost 5 bases, and 5 bases had no gene match. CDR3 size: 14 residues.